Listed below are T cell receptor beta chains from one sample, sequenced in a study of blood T cells in healthy people across ages. TCRdb reanalysed the 5' RACE reads using MiXCR and keeps one entry per CDR3 protein. Here the sample spans fewer than 650,000 distinct CDR3 sequences, roughly a quarter being singletons. The sample was also linked to a second study, of T cells of mothers and their children.

Sequencing used blood. The source of these receptors is a boy between 2 and 10 years old in good health. CDR3s include the opening cysteine and the closing phenylalanine or tryptophan. Fields, in order: V gene, J gene, D gene, clone size, CDR3 DNA, CDR3 protein. The D gene is left open where the match is weak. Only some rows state a clone size, as once, few, many or a class for expanded clones.

TRBV20-1,TRBJ2-3,NA,few,TGCAGTGCAAAGAAGTGGACGTTAACAGATACGCAGTATTTT,CSAKKWTLTDTQYF
TRBV12-3/TRBV12-4,TRBJ2-3,TRBD2,NA,TGTGCCAGCAGTCTTCTAGCGGGTAGGGCCCCAGATACGCAGTATTTT,CASSLLAGRAPDTQYF
TRBV7-9,TRBJ2-1,NA,NA,TGTGCCAGCAGCTTAGTCCAGGTGCCCCCCTATGAGCAGTTCTTC,CASSLVQVPPYEQFF
TRBV7-8,TRBJ2-2,NA,few,TGTGCCAGCAGCACCTCTTCGGGGCCGGGGGAGCTGTTTTTT,CASSTSSGPGELFF
TRBV20-1,TRBJ1-4,NA,NA,TGCAGTGCTAGGTCAGGGTCGGCAAATGAAAAACTGTTTTTT,CSARSGSANEKLFF
TRBV27,TRBJ2-1,TRBD2,NA,TGTGCCAGCAGTTTAGTTTGGCGGGAGGATGAGCAGTTCTTC,CASSLVWREDEQFF
TRBV21-1,TRBJ1-6,NA,NA,TGTGCCAGCATCTCTGCCAGGGGGGAATCCAATTCACCCCTCCACTTT,CASISARGESNSPLHF
TRBV27,TRBJ2-1,TRBD2,NA,TGTGCCAACAGTTTAGGCGGGAGGGCCCGGTTTAATGAGCAGTTCTTC,CANSLGGRARFNEQFF
TRBV2,TRBJ1-1,NA,NA,TGTGCCAGCAGGGCCCGAGGGGACACTGAAGCTTTCTTT,CASRARGDTEAFF
TRBV7-9,TRBJ1-1,NA,few,TGTGCCAGCGGCACAGGGTTTCTCACTGAAGCTTTCTTT,CASGTGFLTEAFF
TRBV14,TRBJ2-1,NA,NA,TGTGCCAGCAGCCAAGGAGCAGGTTCGTATGAGCAGTTCTTC,CASSQGAGSYEQFF
TRBV23-1,TRBJ1-1,NA,few,TGCGCCAGCAGACCAGGGCTTAGGAACACTGAAGCTTTCTTT,CASRPGLRNTEAFF
TRBV20-1,TRBJ2-5,NA,few,TGCAGTGCTAGCCCGGGACACGGACTGGAGACCCAGTACTTC,CSASPGHGLETQYF
TRBV27,TRBJ2-1,TRBD2,few,TGTGCCAGCAGCAACCTGGGCGGGAGGAGTTACAATGAGCAGTTCTTC,CASSNLGGRSYNEQFF
TRBV7-9,TRBJ2-4,TRBD2,NA,TGTGCCAGCAGCTTAGCGGGAGGGAGACACTTAGCCAAAAACATTCAGTACTTC,CASSLAGGRHLAKNIQYF
TRBV12-3/TRBV12-4,TRBJ2-5,TRBD1,NA,TGTGCCAGCAGGGGGACAGGGGAGGTAGAGACCCAGTACTTC,CASRGTGEVETQYF
TRBV18,TRBJ2-3,TRBD1,NA,TGTGCCAGCTCCCCTCCTGTACAGGGGGCCAGAGATACGCAGTATTTT,CASSPPVQGARDTQYF
TRBV18,TRBJ1-1,NA,few,TGTGCCAGCTCGTACCGGGACAACGAATTAGGCACTGAAGCTTTCTTT,CASSYRDNELGTEAFF
TRBV7-9,TRBJ2-3,TRBD1,NA,TGTGCCAGCAGCTCCCGACAGGGAGCAGATACGCAGTATTTT,CASSSRQGADTQYF
TRBV12-3/TRBV12-4,TRBJ2-6,TRBD1,NA,TGTGCCAGCGACAGGGGGACTGGGGCCAACGTCCTGACTTTC,CASDRGTGANVLTF
TRBV9,TRBJ2-7,NA,few,TGTGCCAGCAGCGTAGACGACGGAATCTACGAGCAGTACTTC,CASSVDDGIYEQYF
TRBV12-3/TRBV12-4,TRBJ1-2,TRBD1,few,TGTGCCAGCAACCCCGGGACAGGTTCCTATGGCTACACCTTC,CASNPGTGSYGYTF
TRBV15,TRBJ1-4,NA,once,TGTGCCACCAGCAGAGATGGGTCAGCTAATGAAAAACTGTTTTTT,CATSRDGSANEKLFF
TRBV15,TRBJ2-5,NA,NA,TGTGCCACCAGCAGAGATAAGTGGGGCGGGAAAGAGACCCAGTACTTC,CATSRDKWGGKETQYF
TRBV7-2,TRBJ2-7,NA,few,TGTGCCAGTACCGACAGGAGTGGGTACGAGCAGTACTTC,CASTDRSGYEQYF
TRBV7-6,TRBJ1-2,NA,few,TGTGCCAGCAGCTTAGACAGGACGGGGGGTGGCTACACCTTC,CASSLDRTGGGYTF
TRBV4-1,TRBJ1-2,TRBD1,NA,TGCGCCAGCAGCCAACCGGGACAGGGGGCTCCAAGGGATGGCTACACCTTC,CASSQPGQGAPRDGYTF
TRBV12-3/TRBV12-4,TRBJ2-7,NA,few,TGTGCCAGCAGTTTAGCGCTCGGCGGAGAGCAGTACTTC,CASSLALGGEQYF
TRBV29-1,TRBJ1-2,NA,many,TGCAGCGTCGAGTACTATGGCTACACCTTC,CSVEYYGYTF
TRBV29-1,TRBJ1-1,TRBD1,NA,TGCAGCGTTGGAGGACAGGGGCCGGGAACTGAAGCTTTCTTT,CSVGGQGPGTEAFF
TRBV9,TRBJ2-1,TRBD2,NA,TGTGCCAGCAGCGCGGCGGGGGTCCGAGGCAATGAGCAGTTCTTC,CASSAAGVRGNEQFF
TRBV20-1,TRBJ2-4,TRBD2,few,TGCAGTGCTAGAGATGTACTAGCGGAAAACATTCAGTACTTC,CSARDVLAENIQYF
TRBV5-1,TRBJ2-2,TRBD1,NA,TGCGCCAGCAGCTACTCCGGGACAGGGGACACCGGGGAGCTGTTTTTT,CASSYSGTGDTGELFF
TRBV20-1,TRBJ2-1,TRBD2,many,TGCAGTGCTAGGGGACTAGCGGGCAATGAGCAGTTCTTC,CSARGLAGNEQFF
TRBV7-9,TRBJ2-6,NA,NA,TGTGCCAGCAGCCACCACGTCTCTGGGGCCAACGTCCTGACTTTC,CASSHHVSGANVLTF
TRBV12-3/TRBV12-4,TRBJ2-7,NA,few,TGTGCCAGCAGTTTGAGGGGCGGCACCTACGAGCAGTACTTC,CASSLRGGTYEQYF
TRBV7-9,TRBJ2-5,NA,few,TGTGCCAGCAGTGGAGGGCACAAAGAGACCCAGTACTTC,CASSGGHKETQYF
TRBV6-5,TRBJ2-7,NA,few,TGTGCCAGCAGCTCCCACACCGCAGGCTCCTACGAGCAGTACTTC,CASSSHTAGSYEQYF
TRBV5-1,TRBJ1-2,TRBD1,few,TGCGCCAGCAGCGAACAGGGGAACTATGGCTACACCTTC,CASSEQGNYGYTF
TRBV7-9,TRBJ2-1,NA,NA,TGTGCCAGCAGCCCAGCTGGACGGGGCCTTTTCGACAATGAGCAGTTCTTC,CASSPAGRGLFDNEQFF
TRBV20-1,TRBJ2-1,TRBD1,NA,TGCAGTGCCAAAACCGGGACAGGGGGAAAGGATGAGCAGTTCTTC,CSAKTGTGGKDEQFF
TRBV7-9,TRBJ1-6,TRBD1,NA,TGTGCCAGCAGCGCCTCCGACAGGGGGAGTTCACCCCTCCACTTT,CASSASDRGSSPLHF
TRBV6-5,TRBJ2-7,NA,NA,TGTGCCAGCAGTTCCGGACACTCCTACGAGCAGTACTTC,CASSSGHSYEQYF
TRBV20-1,TRBJ2-4,NA,few,TGCAGTGCTAGCGAGTACTCAGGAAACATTCAGTACTTC,CSASEYSGNIQYF
TRBV20-1,TRBJ2-1,TRBD2,NA,TGCAGTGCTCAACCGGGACTAGCGGGACACGGGCAGTTCTTC,CSAQPGLAGHGQFF
TRBV5-1,TRBJ1-6,TRBD1,few,TGCGCCAGCAGCTTGTCGGGCAGGGGGGAATCACCCCTCCACTTT,CASSLSGRGESPLHF
TRBV7-9,TRBJ2-5,NA,few,TGTGCCAGCAGCCCCCACGCCAGCCAAGAGACCCAGTACTTC,CASSPHASQETQYF
TRBV7-9,TRBJ2-2,TRBD2,NA,TGTGCCAGCAGCTCGGGACTACCCACCGGGGAGCTGTTTTTT,CASSSGLPTGELFF
TRBV6-6,TRBJ1-4,TRBD1,few,TGTGCCAGCACTGCGGCGGACAGGGGCGAAAAACTGTTTTTT,CASTAADRGEKLFF
TRBV20-1,TRBJ2-3,NA,many,TGCAGTGCTAGGACGTTCACAGATACGCAGTATTTT,CSARTFTDTQYF
TRBV15,TRBJ2-5,NA,NA,TGTGCCACCAGCACACCCGGAAAGATGGAGACCCAGTACTTC,CATSTPGKMETQYF
TRBV2,TRBJ2-5,NA,NA,TGTGCCAGCAGGTCGGGGGAGACCCAGTACTTC,CASRSGETQYF
TRBV28,TRBJ1-6,NA,NA,TGTGCCAGCAGTCCAAAAACCACTAAAGTCCTCCACTTT,CASSPKTTKVLHF
TRBV20-1,TRBJ2-7,TRBD1,once,TGCAGTGCTAGTTCGTGGGACAGTTCCTACGAGCAGTACTTC,CSASSWDSSYEQYF
TRBV9,TRBJ2-1,NA,few,TGTGCCAGCATAGGGGGGCTGTTCGATGAGCAGTTCTTC,CASIGGLFDEQFF
TRBV6-6,TRBJ2-7,TRBD1,many,TGTGCCAGCAGTTACCTTCGACAGGGGCCCTCCTACGAGCAGTACTTC,CASSYLRQGPSYEQYF
TRBV15,TRBJ2-1,TRBD2,few,TGTGCCACCAGCAGAGATCAAGCGGGGGGCTCCTACAATGAGCAGTTCTTC,CATSRDQAGGSYNEQFF
TRBV15,TRBJ2-1,NA,few,TGTGCCACCAGCTTCCCTGGGCGGGACAATGAGCAGTTCTTC,CATSFPGRDNEQFF
TRBV7-9,TRBJ1-4,NA,NA,TGTGCCAGCAGCTTAGGACAGAGTGAAAAACTGTTTTTT,CASSLGQSEKLFF
TRBV24-1,TRBJ2-3,TRBD2,few,TGTGCCACCAGTGATGGGGGAGGGCCAGCTAGCACAGATACGCAGTATTTT,CATSDGGGPASTDTQYF